The 21 T cell receptor beta chains reported below all come from one sample, sequenced in a study of radiotherapy plus CTLA-4 blockade in lung cancer. TCRdb keeps only in-frame clones here, not all; method: immunoSEQ multiplex PCR. The sample yields about 45,000 clones, approximately 73% seen once. Sequences were derived from peripheral blood, sampled from a patient treated with radiotherapy plus ipilimumab. The receptors shown here come from a human donor with non-small cell lung cancer who had a complete response to radiotherapy plus ipilimumab.

J is TRBJ1-1 and V is TRBV18, with TRBD1 as a possible D gene (5 bases). This CDR3 has 14 amino acids. Trimming pared 8 bases from V and 4 bases from J, leaving 17 bases between. The germline V gene has CDR1 KGHSH and CDR2 LQKENI. CDR3 nucleotides: TGTGCCAGCGAGGTAGGGGATTGGGGCACTGAAGCTTTCTTT. It specifies CASEVGDWGTEAFF. The full variable domain, completed using reference TRBV18 and TRBJ1-1, is NAGVMQNPRHLVRRRGQEARLRCSPMKGHSHVYWYRQLPEEGLKFMVYLQKENIIDESGMPKERFSAEFPKEGPSILRIQQVVRGDSAAYFCASEVGDWGTEAFFGQGTRLTVV.

The chain employs TRBV2 and TRBJ2-3; D uncertain. In germline, CDR1 is SNHLY, CDR2 FYNNEI. The CDR3 loop spans 13 amino acids. Trimming removed 7 bases at V and 1 base at J, with 9 bases between. CDR3 region: CASTLTRTDTQYF. In DNA form, the CDR3 reads TGTGCCAGCACATTAACTCGCACAGATACGCAGTATTTT.

The chain has TRBV11-1 and TRBJ1-1; 12 positions match TRBD1. The CDR3 totals 16 residues. The ends lost 4 bases at V and 5 bases at J; junction bases unmatched: 8. The germline V gene encodes CDR1 SGHAT and CDR2 FQDESV (reference sequence). The CDR3: CASSSRDRGLGTEAFF. The CDR3 DNA reads TGTGCCAGCAGCTCCCGGGACAGGGGGCTGGGAACTGAAGCTTTCTTT.

The rearrangement joins TRBV5-6 to TRBJ2-7; TRBD1 matches at 7 bases. Unmatched junction bases numbered 11, after V lost 4 bases and J lost 4 bases. The germline V gene has CDR1 SGHDT and CDR2 YYEEEE. The CDR3 totals 15 residues. The CDR3 here is CASSPGTVGLYEQYF. CDR3 DNA sequence: TGTGCCAGCAGCCCAGGGACAGTTGGGTTATACGAGCAGTACTTC.

The V call is TRBV18, the J call TRBJ1-4; D remains ambiguous. Trimming took 2 bases from V and 8 from J, leaving 9 bases between them. CDR1 is KGHSH, CDR2 LQKENI, per germline. The CDR3 runs to 13 residues. The CDR3 DNA sequence: TGTGCCAGCTCACCAGAGGTTAACGAAAAACTGTTTTTT. Its translation: CASSPEVNEKLFF.

This chain joins TRBV27 and TRBJ1-4; D might be TRBD1 (5 bases). Germline V gene sequence: CDR1 MNHEY, CDR2 SMNVEV (reference sequence). The ends were cut back, 2 bases at V and 10 bases at J, with 17 bases in the middle. This CDR3 is 15 amino acids long. The CDR3 loop reads CASSLMGGGSVKLFF. CDR3 DNA sequence: TGTGCCAGCAGTTTAATGGGGGGAGGGAGCGTAAAACTGTTTTTT.

This rearrangement joins TRBV5-1 to TRBJ1-1; the D gene is possibly TRBD1 (6 bases). Between the trimmed V and J ends, which lost 4 bases and 1 base, there was a span of 14 bases. CDR3 size: 15 residues. Per the germline V gene, CDR1 is SGHRS and CDR2 is YFSETQ. The CDR3 DNA is TGCGCCAGCAGCCCGCGGACAGACCGGAACACTGAAGCTTTCTTT. It yields the protein CASSPRTDRNTEAFF. The full variable domain, rest sourced from reference TRBV5-1 and TRBJ1-1, is KAGVTQTPRYLIKTRGQQVTLSCSPISGHRSVSWYQQTPGQGLQFLFEYFSETQRNKGNFPGRFSGRQFSNSRSEMNVSTLELGDSALYLCASSPRTDRNTEAFFGQGTRLTVV.

This clone appeared a few times. This sequence joins TRBV25-1 and TRBJ1-2, with D perhaps TRBD1 (6 bases). This CDR3 is 14 amino acids long. V was shortened by 7 bases and J by 2 bases, with 14 bases between the two germline ends. Germline values: CDR1 MGHDK, CDR2 SYGVNS. The CDR3 here is CASTPPGANYGYTF. The CDR3 nucleotides are TGTGCCAGCACCCCCCCAGGGGCCAACTATGGCTACACCTTC.

This clone was seen a few times. This chain uses TRBV25-1 with TRBJ1-4; no firm D call. The germline V gene encodes CDR1 MGHDK and CDR2 SYGVNS. The length of the CDR3 is 14 residues. V dropped 4 bases and J dropped 13 bases, with 19 bases sitting between them. CDR3 sequence (DNA): TGTGCCAGCAGTGGAGATCAGCGCAGCCGGGGACTGTTTTTT. This translates into CASSGDQRSRGLFF.

The J gene is TRBJ2-6, the V gene TRBV29-1; D is unclear. The germline V gene has CDR1 SQVTM and CDR2 ANQGSEA. This CDR3 is built from 18 residues. The ends were cut back, 5 bases at V and 2 bases at J, with 22 bases in the middle. CDR3 in amino acids: CSVSTPGRDRAGANVLTF. DNA of the CDR3: TGCAGCGTTTCTACACCCGGTCGAGACCGGGCTGGGGCCAACGTCCTGACTTTC.

This chain connects TRBV5-1 to TRBJ1-5; unclear D gene. The length of the CDR3 is 14 residues. CDR1 is SGHRS, CDR2 YFSETQ, per germline. Trimming stripped 2 bases from V and 0 bases from J, with 6 bases between. The DNA for the CDR3 is TGCGCCAGCAGCTTCGGCGGTAGCAATCAGCCCCAGCATTTT. Translating it yields CASSFGGSNQPQHF.

The table lists this clone with a few counts. The chain employs TRBV10-3 and TRBJ1-5, with 9 bases lining up with TRBD1. The CDR3 spans 15 residues. The J segment lost 6 bases and the V segment lost 6 bases, leaving 9 bases of the junction unmatched. CDR1 is ENHRY, CDR2 SYGVKD, per germline. The chain's CDR3 is CAISTDGQGSQPQHF. The CDR3, as DNA: TGTGCCATCAGCACCGACGGACAGGGGAGTCAGCCCCAGCATTTT.

V and J are TRBV6-5 and TRBJ1-1; a possible D gene is TRBD1 (5 bases). CDR1 is MNHEY and CDR2 is SVGAGI in the germline V gene. The CDR3 runs to 14 residues. Trimming removed 8 bases from V and 3 bases from J, with 16 bases in between. Written as DNA, the CDR3 is TGTGCCAGCGCGGTCGGGGGACCATACACTGAAGCTTTCTTT. This encodes CASAVGGPYTEAFF.

J is TRBJ1-2 and V is TRBV27, with D perhaps TRBD1 (6 bases). Trimming left V 6 bases short and J 5 bases short, with 10 bases between. Germline CDR1 and CDR2: MNHEY and SMNVEV (reference sequence). The CDR3 runs 12 residues. CDR3 sequence reads: CASRLGQYGYTF. CDR3 bases: TGTGCCAGCAGACTCGGACAGTATGGCTACACCTTC.

Concerning this clone itself: This sample also contains other DNA sequences that code for the same CDR3. CDR3 region: CASSPQYQETQYF. In DNA, the CDR3 is TGTGCCAGCAGTCCACAGTACCAAGAGACCCAGTACTTC. This rearrangement joins TRBV27 to TRBJ2-5; D ambiguous. V was pared by 5 bases and J by 0 bases, with 7 bases between. The length of the CDR3 is 13 residues. Germline-derived CDR1 and CDR2 are MNHEY and SMNVEV (reference sequence).

The chain combines TRBV7-2 with TRBJ2-4, with 10 bases lining up with TRBD1. Germline CDR1 reads SGHTA; CDR2 reads FQGNSA. The CDR3 spans 18 residues. V shed 2 bases and J 0 bases; nucleotides not matched to a gene: 7. The CDR3 region is CASSLSGTGALAKNIQYF. The CDR3 region has the DNA TGTGCCAGCAGCTTAAGCGGGACAGGGGCTTTAGCCAAAAACATTCAGTACTTC.

The chain combines TRBV2 with TRBJ2-1, with TRBD2 as a possible D gene (6 bases). CDR1 and CDR2 (germline): SNHLY, FYNNEI. The V end was cut by 3 bases, the J end by 1 base, with 19 bases between. CDR3 length equals 18 residues. This CDR3 is CASSDVWISGRSYNEQFF. The CDR3 DNA is TGTGCCAGCAGTGACGTATGGATAAGCGGGCGGTCCTACAATGAGCAGTTCTTC.

The gene calls are TRBV27 and TRBJ1-2; TRBD1 matches 7 bases. With V trimmed by 3 bases and J by 7 bases, 5 bases remained unmatched. Germline CDR1 MNHEY, CDR2 SMNVEV (reference sequence). This CDR3 region has 13 residues. CDR3 residues: CASSFREGAGYTF. The CDR3 nucleotides are TGTGCCAGCAGTTTCCGAGAGGGGGCTGGCTACACCTTC.

This rearrangement joins TRBV2 to TRBJ2-7; D gene uncertain. The germline V gene has CDR1 SNHLY and CDR2 FYNNEI. This CDR3 spans 13 amino acids. The V and J ends lost 5 bases and 0 bases respectively, with 8 bases between them. The CDR3 bases are TGTGCCAGCAGTCCAGACATCTCCTACGAGCAGTACTTC. This codes for CASSPDISYEQYF.

J is TRBJ1-5 and V is TRBV19, with 9 bases matching TRBD1. CDR1 is LNHDA, CDR2 SQIVND, per germline (reference sequence). The V segment lost 4 bases and the J segment 4 bases; nucleotides outside the gene matches: 2. The CDR3 contains 14 residues. CDR3 in DNA: TGTGCCAGTAGTAGACAGGGGGTAAATCAGCCCCAGCATTTT. Translating gives CASSRQGVNQPQHF.

V usage is TRBV18 and J usage is TRBJ2-1; D is possibly TRBD2 (5 bases). Germline values: CDR1 KGHSH, CDR2 LQKENI. The CDR3 extends over 15 amino acids. Trimming took off 3 bases at V and 3 bases at J, with 12 bases between the two ends. CDR3 residues: CASSPVSGSYNEQFF. The CDR3 nucleotides are TGTGCCAGCTCACCCGTGTCGGGGAGCTACAATGAGCAGTTCTTC.